Given below is one TCR beta chain in context. After removal of 6 bases from V and 5 bases from J, the junction contained 6 bases not matched to a gene. Germline V gene sequence: CDR1 SQVTM, CDR2 ANQGSEA. This CDR3 region has 12 residues. The data belong to a study of control samples from healthy donors and cancer patients. Method: immunoSEQ multiplex PCR; TCRdb's copy keeps in-frame clones and lacks some. The table includes fewer than 200,000 clones, roughly 90% detected once. J is TRBJ2-7 and V is TRBV29-1; TRBD1 matches 8 bases. Sequenced input: blood. This TCR was recovered from a man younger than 45 in good health. The CDR3 bases are TGCAGCGTGGACGGACAGGGTAACGAGCAGTACTTC. Protein: CSVDGQGNEQYF.